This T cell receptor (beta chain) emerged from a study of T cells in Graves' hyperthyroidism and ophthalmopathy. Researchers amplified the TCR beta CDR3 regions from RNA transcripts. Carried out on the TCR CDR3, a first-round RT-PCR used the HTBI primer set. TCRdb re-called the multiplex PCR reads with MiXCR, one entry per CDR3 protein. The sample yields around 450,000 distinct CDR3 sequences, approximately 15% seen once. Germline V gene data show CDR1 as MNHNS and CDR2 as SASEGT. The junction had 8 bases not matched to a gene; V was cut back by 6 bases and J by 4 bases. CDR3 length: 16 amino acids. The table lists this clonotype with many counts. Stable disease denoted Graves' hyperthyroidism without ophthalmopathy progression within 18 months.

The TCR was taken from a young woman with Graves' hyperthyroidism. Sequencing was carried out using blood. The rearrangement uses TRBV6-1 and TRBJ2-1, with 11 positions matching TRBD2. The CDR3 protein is CASRRSGRVTYNEQFF. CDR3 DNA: TGTGCCAGCAGGCGTAGCGGGAGGGTTACTTACAATGAGCAGTTCTTC.